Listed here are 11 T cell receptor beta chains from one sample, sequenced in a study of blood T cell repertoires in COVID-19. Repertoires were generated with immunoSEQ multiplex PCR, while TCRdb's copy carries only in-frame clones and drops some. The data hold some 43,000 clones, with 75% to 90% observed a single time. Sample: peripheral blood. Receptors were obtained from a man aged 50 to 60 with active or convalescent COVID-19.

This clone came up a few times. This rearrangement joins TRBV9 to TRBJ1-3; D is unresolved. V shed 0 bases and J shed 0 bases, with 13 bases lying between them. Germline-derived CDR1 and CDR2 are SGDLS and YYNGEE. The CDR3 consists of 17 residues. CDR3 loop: CASSVGGQANSGNTIYF. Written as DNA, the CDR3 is TGTGCCAGCAGCGTAGGCGGGCAGGCGAACTCTGGAAACACCATATATTTT.

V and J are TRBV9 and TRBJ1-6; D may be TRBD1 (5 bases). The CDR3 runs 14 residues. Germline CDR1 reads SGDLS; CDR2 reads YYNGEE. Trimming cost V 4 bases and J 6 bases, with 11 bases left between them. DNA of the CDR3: TGTGCCAGCAGCACAGGCCATAGTAATTCACCCCTCCACTTT. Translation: CASSTGHSNSPLHF.

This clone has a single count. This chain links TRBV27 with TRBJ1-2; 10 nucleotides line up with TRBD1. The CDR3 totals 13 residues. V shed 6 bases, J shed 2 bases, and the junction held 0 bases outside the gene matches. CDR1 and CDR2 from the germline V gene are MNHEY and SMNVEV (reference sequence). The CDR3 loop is CASRDRGNYGYTF. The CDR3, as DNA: TGTGCCAGCAGGGACAGGGGGAACTATGGCTACACCTTC.

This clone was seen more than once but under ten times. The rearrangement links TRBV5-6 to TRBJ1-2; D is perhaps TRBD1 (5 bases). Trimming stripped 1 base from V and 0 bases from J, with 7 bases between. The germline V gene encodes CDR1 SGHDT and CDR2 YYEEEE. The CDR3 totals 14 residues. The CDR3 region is CASSLRQTNYGYTF. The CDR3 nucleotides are TGTGCCAGCAGCTTGCGACAGACTAACTATGGCTACACCTTC.

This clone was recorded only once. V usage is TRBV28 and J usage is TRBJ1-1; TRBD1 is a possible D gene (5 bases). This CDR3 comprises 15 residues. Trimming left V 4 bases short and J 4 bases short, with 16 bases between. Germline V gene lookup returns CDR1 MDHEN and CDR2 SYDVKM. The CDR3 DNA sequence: TGTGCCAGCAGTTCCGGCCCGGGGGGATTCACTGAAGCTTTCTTT. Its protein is CASSSGPGGFTEAFF. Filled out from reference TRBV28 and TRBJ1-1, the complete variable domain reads DVKVTQSSRYLVKRTGEKVFLECVQDMDHENMFWYRQDPGLGLRLIYFSYDVKMKEKGDIPEGYSVSREKKERFSLILESASTNQTSMYLCASSSGPGGFTEAFFGQGTRLTVV.

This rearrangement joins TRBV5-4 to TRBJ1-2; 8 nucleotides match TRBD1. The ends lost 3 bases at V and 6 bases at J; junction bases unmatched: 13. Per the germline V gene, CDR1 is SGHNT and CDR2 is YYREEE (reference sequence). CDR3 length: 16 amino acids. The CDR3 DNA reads TGTGCCAGCAGCTGGGGACAGGCGGTGCGCCTCGATGGCTACACCTTC. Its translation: CASSWGQAVRLDGYTF.

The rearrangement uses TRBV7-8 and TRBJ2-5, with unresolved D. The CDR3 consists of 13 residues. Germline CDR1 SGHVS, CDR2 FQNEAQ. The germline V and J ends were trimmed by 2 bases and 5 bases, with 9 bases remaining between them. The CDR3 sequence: CASSLSSRETQYF. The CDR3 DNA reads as TGTGCCAGCAGCTTATCGTCTCGGGAGACCCAGTACTTC.

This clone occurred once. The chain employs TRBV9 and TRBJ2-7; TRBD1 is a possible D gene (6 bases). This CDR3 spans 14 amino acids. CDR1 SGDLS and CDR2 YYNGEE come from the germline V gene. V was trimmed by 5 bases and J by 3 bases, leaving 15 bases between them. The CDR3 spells CASRGTGTLYEQYF. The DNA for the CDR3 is TGTGCCAGCAGGGGAACCGGGACACTCTACGAGCAGTACTTC.

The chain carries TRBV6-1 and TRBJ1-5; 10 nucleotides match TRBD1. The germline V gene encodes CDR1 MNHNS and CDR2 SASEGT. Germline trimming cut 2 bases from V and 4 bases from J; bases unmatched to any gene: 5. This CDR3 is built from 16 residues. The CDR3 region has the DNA TGTGCCAGCAGTGAATGGGGACAGGGGAAGAATCAGCCCCAGCATTTT. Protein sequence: CASSEWGQGKNQPQHF.

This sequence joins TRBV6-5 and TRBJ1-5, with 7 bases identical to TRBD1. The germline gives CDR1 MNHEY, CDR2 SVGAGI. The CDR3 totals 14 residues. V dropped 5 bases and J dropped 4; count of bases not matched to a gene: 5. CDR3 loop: CASSRDSANQPQHF. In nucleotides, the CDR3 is TGTGCCAGCAGTCGGGACAGTGCGAATCAGCCCCAGCATTTT.

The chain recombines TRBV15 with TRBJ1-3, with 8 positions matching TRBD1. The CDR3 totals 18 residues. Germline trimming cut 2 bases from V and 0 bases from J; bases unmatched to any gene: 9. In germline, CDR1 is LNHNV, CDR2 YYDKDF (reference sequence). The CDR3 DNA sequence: TGTGCCACCAGCAGAACCCGGGACAGGACCCTCTCTGGAAACACCATATATTTT. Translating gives CATSRTRDRTLSGNTIYF.